Each of the 4 T cell receptor beta chains below was sequenced from the same sample in a study of cytomegalovirus exposure and HLA in healthy donors. Researchers ran the PCR with 60 Vbeta and 13 Jbeta primers. This table comes from immunoSEQ multiplex PCR, and its TCRdb copy is limited to in-frame clones, with some not included. Altogether over 100,000 clones are present, approximately 78% being singletons, with the ten largest covering roughly 7.7%. What was sequenced was PBMCs. These receptors were collected from a woman between 45 and 60 years old in good health and CMV-seropositive.

This chain uses TRBV13 with TRBJ1-2, with 9 nucleotides matching TRBD1. Germline V lookup: CDR1 PRHDT, CDR2 FYEKMQ (reference sequence). V lost 0 bases, J lost 4 bases, and 9 bases stayed unmatched. The length of the CDR3 is 17 residues. The CDR3 loop reads CASSLGMDRGNLYGYTF. CDR3 DNA: TGTGCCAGCAGCTTAGGGATGGACAGGGGAAATCTCTATGGCTACACCTTC.

This chain connects TRBV2 to TRBJ2-7; 11 bases map to TRBD2. The junction had 3 bases not matched to a gene; V was cut back by 4 bases and J by 1 base. The CDR3 extends over 15 amino acids. Germline CDR1 reads SNHLY; CDR2 reads FYNNEI. In nucleotides, the CDR3 is TGTGCCAGCAGTGGCGGGACTAGCGGTTCCTACGAGCAGTACTTC. It translates to CASSGGTSGSYEQYF.

CDR3: CASSYRGQETQYF. CDR3 bases: TGTGCCAGCAGCTACAGGGGCCAAGAGACCCAGTACTTC. The rearrangement uses TRBV6-4 and TRBJ2-5, with TRBD1 matching over 7 bases. Germline V CDR1 and CDR2: MRHNA, SNTAGT. The CDR3 loop spans 13 amino acids. V lost 6 bases to trimming and J lost 1 base; unmatched junction nucleotides: 2.

This chain connects TRBV12-5 to TRBJ1-5, with 8 bases aligning to TRBD1. Germline CDR1 is LGHNT and CDR2 is FRNRAP. CDR3 length: 16 residues. The V gene end was trimmed by 5 bases and the J gene end by 6 bases; junction bases not matched to a gene: 12. The DNA of the CDR3 is TGTGCTAGTGGTATCCAGGGGGCGGTTGGTAGTCAGCCCCAGCATTTT. It encodes CASGIQGAVGSQPQHF. The entire variable domain, with the rest obtained from reference TRBV12-5 and TRBJ1-5, is as follows: DARVTQTPRHKVTEMGQEVTMRCQPILGHNTVFWYRQTMMQGLELLAYFRNRAPLDDSGMPKDRFSAEMPDATLATLKIQPSEPRDSAVYFCASGIQGAVGSQPQHFGDGTRLSIL.